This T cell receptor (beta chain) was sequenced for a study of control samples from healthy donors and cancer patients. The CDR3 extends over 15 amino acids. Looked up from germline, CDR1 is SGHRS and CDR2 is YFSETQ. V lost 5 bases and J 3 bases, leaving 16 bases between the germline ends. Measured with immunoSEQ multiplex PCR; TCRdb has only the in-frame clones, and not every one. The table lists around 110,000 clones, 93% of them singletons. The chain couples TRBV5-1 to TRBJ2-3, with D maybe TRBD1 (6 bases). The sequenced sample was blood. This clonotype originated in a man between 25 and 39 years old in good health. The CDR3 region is CASSRTGHNTDTQYF. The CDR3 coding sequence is TGCGCCAGCAGTCGGACGGGACATAATACAGATACGCAGTATTTT.